Below, 28 T cell receptor beta chains from the same sample are listed, as sequenced in a study of brain T cells in children with intractable seizures. Sequencing was performed with immunoSEQ multiplex PCR; in TCRdb, only in-frame clones are kept and a portion is missing. Of a few hundred thousand clones listed, 93% were seen once; the top ten hold under 7%. Time point: blood from clinic visit 5 months post-surgery; TSC patient then seizure free. The material sequenced was peripheral blood, taken about 5 months after surgery. The receptors were sampled from a boy less than two years old with tuberous sclerosis and intractable seizures.

The CDR3 region has the DNA TGTGCCAGCAGCTCATCCTACGGGAGATTAGGGGAGCTGTTTTTT. This gives the protein CASSSSYGRLGELFF. The chain recombines TRBV5-6 with TRBJ2-2; maybe TRBD2 (6 bases). The V end was cut by 3 bases, the J end by 8 bases, with 17 bases between. The CDR3 loop spans 15 amino acids. Looked up from germline, CDR1 is SGHDT and CDR2 is YYEEEE.

The chain recombines TRBV19 with TRBJ2-2; 7 positions match TRBD2. This CDR3 has 15 residues. V lost 6 bases and J lost 5; bases outside the gene matches: 9. Germline values: CDR1 LNHDA, CDR2 SQIVND (reference sequence). The CDR3 coding sequence is TGTGCCAGTAGACTCCTGGGCGGGAGTACCGGGGAGCTGTTTTTT. This sequence encodes CASRLLGGSTGELFF.

The chain couples TRBV3-1 (or the pseudogene TRBV3-2) to TRBJ2-7; D may be TRBD1 (5 bases). Trimming left V 0 bases short and J 6 bases short, with 12 bases between. The CDR3 is 14 amino acids. CDR1 and CDR2 from the germline V gene are LGHDT and YNNKEL (reference sequence). The CDR3, as DNA: TGTGCCAGCAGCCAAGATTTTGGGCAGGGCGAGCAGTACTTC. It encodes CASSQDFGQGEQYF.

V gene TRBV3-1 (or the pseudogene TRBV3-2) combines with J gene TRBJ2-3; D is perhaps TRBD2 (5 bases). Germline CDR1 LGHDT, CDR2 YNNKEL (reference sequence). The V and J ends lost 4 bases and 2 bases respectively, with 13 bases between them. The CDR3 length is 15 residues. DNA of the CDR3: TGTGCCAGCAGCCCAGTCGGACTTAACACAGATACGCAGTATTTT. Protein product: CASSPVGLNTDTQYF.

The chain is built from TRBV15 and TRBJ1-1; D is undetermined. CDR1 and CDR2 (germline): LNHNV, YYDKDF (reference sequence). Trimming pared 1 base from V and 11 bases from J, leaving 11 bases between. The CDR3 is 12 amino acids. The CDR3 DNA reads as TGTGCCACCAGCAGAGTCGGAGAGAATGCTTTCTTT. It codes for CATSRVGENAFF. The full variable domain, in which reference TRBV15 and TRBJ1-1 provide the parts outside the CDR3, is DAMVIQNPRYQVTQFGKPVTLSCSQTLNHNVMYWYQQKSSQAPKLLFHYYDKDFNNEADTPDNFQSRRPNTSFCFLDIRSPGLGDTAMYLCATSRVGENAFFGQGTRLTVV.

This rearrangement joins TRBV9 to TRBJ2-7, with unresolved D. V shed 0 bases and J shed 5 bases, with 9 bases lying between them. This CDR3 is 13 amino acids long. From germline, CDR1 is SGDLS and CDR2 YYNGEE. The CDR3 sequence: CASSVGDVHEQYF. Written as DNA, the CDR3 is TGTGCCAGCAGCGTAGGGGATGTCCACGAGCAGTACTTC.

J is TRBJ2-1 and V is TRBV6-2 or TRBV6-3; 14 bases match TRBD2. Germline CDR1 and CDR2: MNHEY and SVGEGT. The CDR3 runs to 17 residues. The J segment lost 6 bases and the V segment lost 3 bases, leaving 7 bases of the junction unmatched. CDR3 coding DNA: TGTGCCAGCAGTTATCCCGGACTAGCGGGAGGTTTCAATGAGCAGTTCTTC. It encodes CASSYPGLAGGFNEQFF.

This chain uses TRBV5-6 with TRBJ2-3; D perhaps matches TRBD1 (6 bases). Germline CDR1 is SGHDT and CDR2 is YYEEEE. V was pared by 2 bases and J by 4 bases, with 17 bases between. There are 16 residues in the CDR3. In nucleotides, the CDR3 is TGTGCCAGCAGCTTAGCCTTGACAGGCCCGCCAGATACGCAGTATTTT. Translated, it gives CASSLALTGPPDTQYF.

V and J are TRBV30 and TRBJ1-2; 8 bases align to TRBD1. Germline V gives CDR1 GTSNPN, CDR2 SVGIG (reference sequence). Trimming cost V 3 bases and J 4 bases; bases outside gene matches: 10. The CDR3 consists of 15 residues. The CDR3 region is CAWRSTGDPGYGYTF. Here the CDR3 DNA reads TGTGCCTGGAGGTCGACAGGGGATCCGGGCTATGGCTACACCTTC.

The chain carries TRBV28 and TRBJ2-1; possible D gene TRBD2, 6 bases. Germline-derived CDR1 and CDR2 are MDHEN and SYDVKM. The V end was cut by 3 bases, the J end by 8 bases, with 20 bases between. The CDR3 consists of 16 residues. The CDR3 region is CASSLALGPPGDEQFF. The CDR3 DNA reads TGTGCCAGCAGTTTGGCGCTCGGACCACCGGGGGATGAGCAGTTCTTC.

This chain joins TRBV6-5 and TRBJ2-1; D gene ambiguous. The CDR3 is 16 amino acids. Germline loops: CDR1 MNHEY, CDR2 SVGAGI. V shed 0 bases and J shed 1 base, with 10 bases lying between them. CDR3 sequence (DNA): TGTGCCAGCAGTTACTCATGGACGGCTTCCTACAATGAGCAGTTCTTC. Translating it yields CASSYSWTASYNEQFF.

The V gene is TRBV2, the J gene TRBJ2-3; D gene ambiguous. Germline V gene lookup returns CDR1 SNHLY and CDR2 FYNNEI. The CDR3 consists of 10 residues. The V gene lost 7 bases and the J gene lost 5 bases, with 4 bases spanning the gap. CDR3 region: CASKVDTQYF. In nucleotides, the CDR3 is TGTGCCAGCAAGGTAGATACGCAGTATTTT.

The chain has TRBV12-3 or TRBV12-4 and TRBJ2-1, with D unresolved. V shed 0 bases and J shed 10 bases, with 7 bases lying between them. The CDR3 covers 12 residues. The CDR3 sequence: CASSLAPTEQFF. CDR3 DNA: TGTGCCAGCAGTTTAGCGCCGACCGAGCAGTTCTTC.

The chain joins TRBV5-1 to TRBJ2-2, with 7 bases identical to TRBD1. Germline V gene data show CDR1 as SGHRS and CDR2 as YFSETQ. There are 16 residues in the CDR3. With V trimmed by 4 bases and J by 0 bases, 6 bases remained unmatched. This CDR3 is CASSTGTVSNTGELFF. CDR3 nucleotides: TGCGCCAGCAGCACCGGGACAGTATCGAACACCGGGGAGCTGTTTTTT.

The chain is built from TRBV20-1 and TRBJ2-1, with 12 bases fitting TRBD2. The length of the CDR3 is 15 residues. The germline gives CDR1 DFQATT, CDR2 SNEGSKA (reference sequence). V was pared by 3 bases and J by 4 bases, with 4 bases of the junction left unmatched. CDR3 in amino acids: CSASRLAGVYNEQFF. The DNA for the CDR3 is TGCAGTGCTAGTCGACTAGCGGGAGTTTACAATGAGCAGTTCTTC.

The chain joins TRBV2 to TRBJ2-1; unclear D gene. The CDR3 runs 16 residues. Germline values: CDR1 SNHLY, CDR2 FYNNEI. The V gene lost 6 bases and the J gene lost 2 bases, with 17 bases spanning the gap. The CDR3 bases are TGTGCCAGCAGCCGTGAGCGTCTAATGACCTACAATGAGCAGTTCTTC. This codes for CASSRERLMTYNEQFF.

The chain links TRBV25-1 to TRBJ1-3; D gene uncertain. Per the germline V gene, CDR1 is MGHDK and CDR2 is SYGVNS. V lost 9 bases and J lost 0, with 12 bases in between. The CDR3 has 14 amino acids. The CDR3 spells CASKGLGSGNTIYF. The CDR3, as DNA: TGTGCCAGTAAAGGACTGGGCTCTGGAAACACCATATATTTT.

The rearrangement links TRBV18 to TRBJ1-4, with D perhaps matching TRBD1 (6 bases). Trimming took 3 bases from V and 6 from J, leaving 14 bases between them. Looked up from germline, CDR1 is KGHSH and CDR2 is LQKENI. The CDR3 extends over 15 amino acids. CDR3 coding DNA: TGTGCCAGCTCACCGGGCCACAGGGAGGATGAAAAACTGTTTTTT. Amino acid sequence: CASSPGHREDEKLFF. Looking up the rest from reference TRBV18 and TRBJ1-4 gives the full variable domain: NAGVMQNPRHLVRRRGQEARLRCSPMKGHSHVYWYRQLPEEGLKFMVYLQKENIIDESGMPKERFSAEFPKEGPSILRIQQVVRGDSAAYFCASSPGHREDEKLFFGSGTQLSVL.

V and J are TRBV6-2 or TRBV6-3 and TRBJ2-7, with 9 bases identical to TRBD1. Germline values: CDR1 MNHEY, CDR2 SVGEGT. The CDR3 runs 13 residues. With 5 bases clipped from V and 6 bases from J, the junction kept 5 bases outside the gene matches. CDR3 amino acids: CASSGDRVSEQYF. The CDR3 DNA follows: TGTGCCAGCAGTGGGGACAGGGTGTCCGAGCAGTACTTC.

The chain employs TRBV6-1 and TRBJ1-6; possibly TRBD1 for D (5 bases). Per the germline V gene, CDR1 is MNHNS and CDR2 is SASEGT. CDR3 size: 19 residues. Trimming took 0 bases from V and 0 from J, leaving 15 bases between them. This CDR3 reads CASSEAGRDPSSYNSPLHF. The CDR3 DNA is TGTGCCAGCAGTGAAGCCGGGAGGGACCCAAGCTCCTATAATTCACCCCTCCACTTT.

The rearrangement joins TRBV7-8 to TRBJ2-7, with D perhaps TRBD2 (6 bases). The CDR3 runs to 14 residues. Germline V CDR1 and CDR2: SGHVS, FQNEAQ. Trimming stripped 0 bases from V and 2 bases from J, with 8 bases between. The CDR3 spells CASSLAPGAYEQYF. Here the CDR3 DNA reads TGTGCCAGCAGCTTAGCGCCGGGGGCCTACGAGCAGTACTTC. Full variable domain (remainder filled in from reference TRBV7-8 and TRBJ2-7): GAGVSQSPRYKVAKRGQDVALRCDPISGHVSLFWYQQALGQGPEFLTYFQNEAQLDKSGLPSDRFFAERPEGSVSTLKIQRTQQEDSAVYLCASSLAPGAYEQYFGPGTRLTVT.

V and J are TRBV5-1 and TRBJ1-4, with TRBD1 matching over 10 bases. Germline V CDR1 and CDR2: SGHRS, YFSETQ. The J segment lost 4 bases and the V segment lost 3 bases, leaving 6 bases of the junction unmatched. This CDR3 has 16 residues. The CDR3 reads CASSSGQGRRNEKLFF. The CDR3, as DNA: TGCGCCAGCAGCTCGGGACAGGGGCGGCGTAATGAAAAACTGTTTTTT.

The rearrangement joins TRBV11-2 to TRBJ1-2; D uncertain. The germline V gene encodes CDR1 SGHAT and CDR2 FQNNGV. This CDR3 comprises 13 residues. With 2 bases removed from V and 4 bases from J, the gap between germline ends came to 8 bases. The CDR3 region is CASSLTGPYGYTF. DNA for the CDR3: TGTGCCAGCAGCTTAACTGGTCCCTATGGCTACACCTTC.

The chain's CDR3 is CASSYPTSGGADTQYF. The CDR3 DNA reads as TGTGCCAGCAGCTATCCGACTAGCGGGGGGGCAGATACGCAGTATTTT. J is TRBJ2-3 and V is TRBV7-9, with 14 nucleotides matching TRBD2. Germline values: CDR1 SEHNR, CDR2 FQNEAQ (reference sequence). V lost 4 bases, J lost 4 bases, and 4 bases stayed unmatched. This CDR3 spans 16 amino acids.

This clone was counted only a few times. V gene TRBV7-6 combines with J gene TRBJ1-5; no firm D call. The CDR3 contains 17 residues. The V end lost 0 bases, the J end lost 0 bases, and 12 bases lay between the germline ends. Germline V lookup: CDR1 SGHVS, CDR2 FNYEAQ. For the CDR3, the DNA is TGTGCCAGCAGCTTAGCGTACAACCCTCTTAGCAATCAGCCCCAGCATTTT. Its translation: CASSLAYNPLSNQPQHF.

V is TRBV3-1 (or the pseudogene TRBV3-2) and J is TRBJ1-3; maybe TRBD1 (5 bases). Germline-derived CDR1 and CDR2 are LGHDT and YNNKEL (reference sequence). Trimming removed 0 bases at V and 2 bases at J, with 8 bases between. The CDR3 sequence is 15 residues long. This chain's CDR3 is CASSQDGGTGNTIYF. CDR3 sequence (DNA): TGTGCCAGCAGCCAAGACGGGGGGACTGGAAACACCATATATTTT.

This CDR3 reads CASSQAGRDEQFF. The CDR3 DNA reads TGCGCCAGCAGCCAAGCTGGAAGAGATGAGCAGTTCTTC. The chain is built from TRBV4-1 and TRBJ2-1; no clear D gene. Germline V gene data show CDR1 as MGHRA and CDR2 as YSYEKL. V lost 1 base and J 8 bases, leaving 9 bases between the germline ends. The CDR3 has 13 residues.

This chain connects TRBV11-2 to TRBJ2-1; no definite D call. From germline, CDR1 is SGHAT and CDR2 FQNNGV. This CDR3 region has 12 residues. V was trimmed by 0 bases and J by 6 bases, leaving 3 bases between them. CDR3 sequence: CASSLEPNEQFF. The CDR3 bases are TGTGCCAGCAGCTTAGAACCCAATGAGCAGTTCTTC.